The present T cell receptor (beta chain) was sequenced within a study of tumor and adjacent non-tumor tissue in lung cancer listed by TCRdb under 2018. With respect to the entire study: Of the cohort, eleven to twelve patients had adenocarcinoma, 2 had squamous cell carcinoma and 1 had small cell lung cancer. The 15 enrolled patients, of whom approximately 10 were men and 5 were women, were aged roughly 30 to 80 years and were diagnosed with TNM stage I to III disease. A total of around 130,000,000 productive TCRbeta reads were generated by sequencing, corresponding to an average of about 4 million reads per sample. The study compared bulk TCRbeta repertoires from lung tumor tissue and matched distant non-tumor lung tissue of some 15 lung cancer patients. Over 25 paired specimens, one tumor and one normal lung sample per patient, were profiled by TCRbeta CDR3 sequencing. Results and caveats for the whole study, not just this receptor: Peripheral blood was not sequenced, so blood TCRbeta repertoires in these lung cancer patients were not examined. Neither the sequencing platform nor unique molecular identifiers are named or mentioned anywhere in the methods. Significantly higher TCR diversity was found in younger patients, and higher tumor TCR diversity was associated with shorter overall and disease-free survival. Tumor tissue showed significantly greater TCR diversity (inverse Simpson) than normal lung tissue (approximately 400 vs 170, P = 0.0075, Mann-Whitney U test). In normal lung, the top 100 clones accounted for a significantly larger cumulative share of the repertoire than in tumor tissue. Only roughly 16 patients were in the cohort, and the authors stated that larger samples and more detailed clinical data are needed.

Bulk unsorted tissue served as the source for RNA extraction, and RNA quality was assessed using a NanoDrop ND-1000 and an Agilent 2100. Newly diagnosed lung cancer patients without prior chemotherapy who had been admitted for thoracic surgery in China between August and November 2014 were enrolled as donors. Patients with previous radiotherapy or chemotherapy, or with another concurrent cancer, were excluded from the study. Surgical tissue pieces of 1-2 cm3 were preserved in RNAlater solution and were kept at -80 degrees C until use. Libraries came from multiplex PCR. For sequencing, an Illumina HiSeq 2500 was employed. TCRbeta libraries were constructed through three rounds of nested PCR with primers (Table S4) according to protocols modified from ARM-PCR. Before sequencing, PCR products in the 200-500 bp range were cut out of the gel and cleaned up using the QIAquick gel extraction kit. Turning to the authors' computational methods: Reads were cleaned using Trimmomatic, were merged into complete CDR3 sequences using FLASH, and were assigned to V(D)J germline segments using MiTCR. Clonal diversity was calculated as the inverse Simpson's index using VDJtools. In-frame sequences lacking a premature stop codon were counted as productive reads. TCRdb took the public reads, trimmed them with fastp at Q25, ran MiXCR for clone calling and kept in-frame beta chains. Each record represents a unique CDR3 protein, reported with the most common genes and DNA among its rows. TCRdb, not the authors, supplied the V and J calls. The sample profile shows around 74,000 distinct CDR3 sequences; approximately 71% of them were found once. Over 9.5% of the sample rests with the top ten.

CDR3 length: 14 amino acids, cysteine to phenylalanine. Only the CDR3 part of the read is kept: 42 bases, read in frame from the first base. CDR1 and CDR2, per the germline V gene, are SGHDT and YYEEEE. Of note for this clonotype: Its antigen is still unknown. A junction boundary mismatches the germline segment, possibly from a read error.

The receptor was derived from a woman in her seventies with non-small cell lung cancer. Here the chain combines TRBV5-6 and TRBJ1-1; too little of a D gene remains to name it. What was sequenced was lung tumor tissue. The nucleotide sequence is given as TGCGCCAGCAGCTGGAAAACATGGTACACTGAAGCTTTCTTT. Translated, this gives CASSWKTWYTEAFF.